The clone carrying this T cell receptor (beta chain) occurred a few times. Clones were sequenced by immunoSEQ multiplex PCR, and TCRdb holds only the in-frame ones, with some missing. Of fewer than 130,000 clones in the sample, around 96% were seen once. This specimen belongs to a study of T cell responses to AZD1222 COVID-19 vaccine. The CDR3 contains 14 residues. V lost 3 bases, J lost 5 bases, and 13 bases lay in between. Germline-derived CDR1 and CDR2 are LNHDA and SQIVND (reference sequence). The sequence derives from an adult in good health. The chain employs TRBV19 and TRBJ1-1; D may be TRBD1 (5 bases). Sequencing was performed on peripheral blood, taken on day 0 of AZD1222 vaccination. Here the CDR3 reads CASSIGTPGTEAFF. In nucleotides, the CDR3 is TGTGCCAGTAGTATCGGGACCCCAGGGACTGAAGCTTTCTTT.